The 12 T cell receptor beta chains in this list originate from one sample, sequenced in a study of blood T cell repertoires in COVID-19. This table comes from immunoSEQ multiplex PCR, and its TCRdb copy is limited to in-frame clones, with some not included. Of over 400,000 clones listed, roughly 88% are singletons. Sequenced material: peripheral blood. The source is a human donor in a cohort sampled during active COVID-19.

Only one count was recorded for this clone. The chain is built from TRBV19 and TRBJ2-1; 7 bases agree with TRBD2. V shed 7 bases and J 9 bases; nucleotides not matched to a gene: 18. The CDR3 loop spans 16 amino acids. Germline V gene data show CDR1 as LNHDA and CDR2 as SQIVND (reference sequence). Written as DNA, the CDR3 is TGTGCCAGTACCCTGTCCTTAGCGGGCCCGTACGGTGAGCAGTTCTTC. It codes for CASTLSLAGPYGEQFF.

The chain has TRBV6-5 and TRBJ2-7; 9 bases match TRBD2. CDR1 is MNHEY and CDR2 is SVGAGI in the germline V gene. The CDR3 runs 14 residues. With 4 bases clipped from V and 0 bases from J, the junction kept 1 base outside the gene matches. The CDR3: CASSFSGSSYEQYF. CDR3 in DNA: TGTGCCAGCAGTTTTAGCGGGAGCTCCTACGAGCAGTACTTC.

The chain uses TRBV28 and TRBJ2-1, with D possibly being TRBD1 (6 bases). V lost 9 bases and J lost 6, with 9 bases in between. The CDR3 is 11 residues long. The germline gives CDR1 MDHEN, CDR2 SYDVKM. CDR3 sequence reads: CASGQFNEQFF. In nucleotides, the CDR3 is TGTGCCAGTGGACAGTTCAATGAGCAGTTCTTC.

This chain connects TRBV9 to TRBJ1-6, with D unresolved. Trimming cost V 5 bases and J 0 bases, with 21 bases left between them. The CDR3 totals 19 residues. Germline CDR1 SGDLS, CDR2 YYNGEE. This CDR3 is CASSIPGARRSSYNSPLHF. The CDR3 DNA reads TGTGCCAGCAGTATCCCCGGAGCCCGGAGGAGCTCCTATAATTCACCCCTCCACTTT. The full variable domain, its missing parts supplied by reference TRBV9 and TRBJ1-6, is DSGVTQTPKHLITATGQRVTLRCSPRSGDLSVYWYQQSLDQGLQFLIQYYNGEERAKGNILERFSAQQFPDLHSELNLSSLELGDSALYFCASSIPGARRSSYNSPLHFGNGTRLTVT.

This chain uses TRBV19 with TRBJ2-7; 8 bases are a match to TRBD1. This CDR3 is built from 14 residues. Germline V gives CDR1 LNHDA, CDR2 SQIVND (reference sequence). J gave up 4 bases and V 4 bases, and 6 bases lay outside the gene matches. CDR3 amino acids: CASSTDRELYEQYF. Written as DNA, the CDR3 is TGTGCCAGTAGTACGGACAGGGAACTATACGAGCAGTACTTC.

J is TRBJ2-7 and V is TRBV3-1 (or the pseudogene TRBV3-2), with D perhaps TRBD2 (6 bases). CDR1 is LGHDT, CDR2 YNNKEL, per germline (reference sequence). The ends were cut back, 0 bases at V and 4 bases at J, with 16 bases in the middle. This CDR3 is 16 amino acids long. CDR3: CASSQDPGGTIYEQYF. The CDR3 DNA follows: TGTGCCAGCAGCCAAGATCCGGGCGGGACGATTTACGAGCAGTACTTC.

In its sample, this clone was seen a few times. The V and J genes are TRBV30 and TRBJ1-2; tentative D call: TRBD1 (5 bases). V was cut by 3 bases and J by 5 bases, with 22 bases left in between. The length of the CDR3 is 16 residues. Germline CDR1 reads GTSNPN; CDR2 reads SVGIG (reference sequence). The CDR3 sequence: CAWSPLGQGRMYGYTF. In nucleotides, the CDR3 is TGTGCCTGGAGCCCCCTCGGGCAGGGCAGAATGTATGGCTACACCTTC.

The rearrangement links TRBV2 to TRBJ2-5, with 14 nucleotides matching TRBD2. Trimming took 5 bases from V and 5 from J; bases not matched to a gene: 7. Germline-derived CDR1 and CDR2 are SNHLY and FYNNEI. CDR3 length: 16 residues. CDR3 in amino acids: CASSFGLAGGRETQYF. The DNA for the CDR3 is TGTGCCAGCAGTTTCGGACTAGCGGGAGGTCGCGAGACCCAGTACTTC.

The DNA for the CDR3 is TGTGCCAGCAGTTCTAGCGGCCACTCCTACAATGAGCAGTTCTTC. As protein: CASSSSGHSYNEQFF. The chain recombines TRBV6-6 with TRBJ2-1, with 7 bases fitting TRBD2. The germline CDR1 and CDR2 sequences are MNHNY and SVGAGI (reference sequence). Germline trimming cut 4 bases from V and 0 bases from J; bases unmatched to any gene: 3. The CDR3 spans 15 residues.

The rearrangement joins TRBV7-2 to TRBJ2-1; 13 bases line up with TRBD2. The V segment lost 0 bases and the J segment 10 bases; nucleotides outside the gene matches: 3. CDR3 length equals 15 residues. CDR1 is SGHTA, CDR2 FQGNSA, per germline. CDR3 region: CASSLATSGRREQFF. In DNA, the CDR3 is TGTGCCAGCAGCTTAGCGACTAGCGGGAGGAGGGAGCAGTTCTTC.

The J gene is TRBJ2-2, the V gene TRBV7-9; D unresolved. The V end lost 8 bases, the J end lost 0 bases, and 16 bases lay between the germline ends. The germline CDR1 and CDR2 sequences are SEHNR and FQNEAQ (reference sequence). CDR3 size: 16 residues. CDR3 sequence: CASLRPYLPNTGELFF. In DNA form, the CDR3 reads TGTGCCAGCCTCAGGCCCTACCTTCCGAACACCGGGGAGCTGTTTTTT.

This chain links TRBV18 with TRBJ2-1; either TRBD1 or TRBD2 may supply D (7 bases each). Germline CDR1 KGHSH, CDR2 LQKENI. V was cut by 6 bases and J by 1 base, with 16 bases left in between. The CDR3 is made up of 16 amino acids. In DNA, the CDR3 is TGTGCCAGCTCTCCAGGGGGGGCGAGGTCCTACAATGAGCAGTTCTTC. Its protein is CASSPGGARSYNEQFF.